These 28 T cell receptor beta chains came from one sample sequenced in a study of cytomegalovirus exposure and HLA in healthy donors. Measured with immunoSEQ multiplex PCR; TCRdb has only the in-frame clones, and not every one. The table has a few hundred thousand clones, over 80% seen once. Material for sequencing was PBMCs. Receptors were obtained from a woman in her thirties in good health and CMV-seropositive.

The gene calls are TRBV6-6 and TRBJ2-7; 7 nucleotides align to TRBD2. V shed 0 bases, J shed 3 bases, and the junction held 8 bases outside the gene matches. This CDR3 comprises 16 residues. In germline, CDR1 is MNHNY, CDR2 SVGAGI (reference sequence). CDR3 sequence reads: CASSYSIQSGGYEQYF. The DNA for the CDR3 is TGTGCCAGCAGTTACTCGATACAGTCGGGGGGCTACGAGCAGTACTTC.

J is TRBJ2-3 and V is TRBV27; D possibly corresponds to TRBD1 (5 bases). The germline CDR1 and CDR2 sequences are MNHEY and SMNVEV (reference sequence). Deletions cut 4 bases from V and 0 bases from J, with 11 bases between. This CDR3 is 15 amino acids long. The CDR3 sequence: CASSSPGSSTDTQYF. The CDR3, as DNA: TGTGCCAGCAGTTCACCAGGGTCTAGCACAGATACGCAGTATTTT.

V and J are TRBV6-1 and TRBJ2-7, with D tentatively TRBD2 (5 bases). The CDR3 is 16 amino acids. The germline V and J ends were trimmed by 2 bases and 1 base, with 15 bases remaining between them. Germline V lookup: CDR1 MNHNS, CDR2 SASEGT. The CDR3 loop is CASSERGKAKSYEQYF. In DNA form, the CDR3 reads TGTGCCAGCAGTGAAAGAGGGAAAGCTAAGTCCTACGAGCAGTACTTC.

V gene TRBV9 combines with J gene TRBJ2-2; D is unresolved. This CDR3 has 14 amino acids. Trimming cost V 2 bases and J 1 base, with 6 bases left between them. Germline V gene data show CDR1 as SGDLS and CDR2 as YYNGEE. The CDR3 nucleotides read TGTGCCAGCAGCGTTGGGTGGAACACCGGGGAGCTGTTTTTT. This translates into CASSVGWNTGELFF.

Concerning this clone itself: Other DNA sequences in the sample encode the same CDR3. The CDR3 sequence is CATSRDLSYEQYF. DNA of the CDR3: TGTGCCACCAGCAGAGACTTATCCTACGAGCAGTACTTC. This sequence joins TRBV15 and TRBJ2-7; D is undetermined. Germline V gene lookup returns CDR1 LNHNV and CDR2 YYDKDF (reference sequence). This CDR3 comprises 13 residues. The ends were cut back, 0 bases at V and 1 base at J, with 4 bases in the middle.

The chain recombines TRBV13 with TRBJ2-7, with D unclear. The CDR3 covers 14 residues. V lost 4 bases and J 0 bases, leaving 10 bases between the germline ends. Germline V gives CDR1 PRHDT, CDR2 FYEKMQ (reference sequence). CDR3 protein: CASSSPKDSYEQYF. DNA for the CDR3: TGTGCCAGCAGCTCACCGAAAGACTCCTACGAGCAGTACTTC.

The V call is TRBV6-5, the J call TRBJ2-1; possibly TRBD2 for D (5 bases). Trimming took 6 bases from V and 4 from J, leaving 16 bases between them. The CDR3 runs to 15 residues. CDR1 is MNHEY, CDR2 SVGAGI, per germline. As DNA, the CDR3 is TGTGCCAGCAGCCCCGGACTCCCCGGGTACAATGAGCAGTTCTTC. Protein product: CASSPGLPGYNEQFF.

The gene calls are TRBV30 and TRBJ2-7; perhaps TRBD2 as D (5 bases). In germline, CDR1 is GTSNPN, CDR2 SVGIG (reference sequence). The CDR3 is made up of 16 amino acids. Trimming left V 4 bases short and J 0 bases short, with 19 bases between. The DNA for the CDR3 is TGTGCCTGGACTTTAGGAGGTAGTCGGAACTCCTACGAGCAGTACTTC. Its translation: CAWTLGGSRNSYEQYF.

V and J are TRBV5-1 and TRBJ2-5; D unresolved. From germline, CDR1 is SGHRS and CDR2 YFSETQ. This CDR3 comprises 13 residues. Trimming shortened V by 4 bases and J by 4 bases, and 11 bases separated the two germline ends. CDR3 loop: CASSISGLETQYF. CDR3 sequence (DNA): TGCGCCAGCAGCATATCGGGCTTAGAGACCCAGTACTTC.

The V and J genes are TRBV4-3 and TRBJ2-1; D perhaps matches TRBD1 (5 bases). The CDR3 totals 15 residues. Germline V gene sequence: CDR1 LGHNA, CDR2 YSLEER. Trimming took off 4 bases at V and 8 bases at J, with 18 bases between the two ends. The CDR3 spells CASSPDRQPGDEQFF. The DNA for the CDR3 is TGCGCCAGCAGCCCGGACCGACAGCCTGGCGATGAGCAGTTCTTC.

The V gene is TRBV6-1, the J gene TRBJ2-3; TRBD1 is a possible D gene (5 bases). This CDR3 has 15 amino acids. Looked up from germline, CDR1 is MNHNS and CDR2 is SASEGT. Trimming took off 0 bases at V and 2 bases at J, with 9 bases between the two ends. The CDR3 spells CASSEAGVYTDTQYF. CDR3 DNA: TGTGCCAGCAGTGAAGCAGGGGTTTACACAGATACGCAGTATTTT.

The rearrangement joins TRBV28 to TRBJ1-2; D might be TRBD1 (6 bases). The CDR3 has 14 amino acids. Germline lookup yields CDR1 MDHEN and CDR2 SYDVKM. V lost 6 bases, J lost 4 bases, and 15 bases lay in between. The CDR3 is CASRKRGASYGYTF. As DNA, the CDR3 is TGTGCCAGCAGAAAACGGGGGGCGTCCTATGGCTACACCTTC.

The chain has TRBV27 and TRBJ1-2, with no clear D. Trimming cost V 0 bases and J 2 bases, with 16 bases left between them. The CDR3 is made up of 17 amino acids. Germline V gene lookup returns CDR1 MNHEY and CDR2 SMNVEV (reference sequence). CDR3 in amino acids: CASSLSLTTYGNYGYTF. The CDR3 DNA sequence: TGTGCCAGCAGTTTATCCTTAACGACTTACGGCAACTATGGCTACACCTTC.

The CDR3 coding sequence is TGTGCCATCAGTGACAGGGCAGACAATCAGCCCCAGCATTTT. This encodes CAISDRADNQPQHF. The chain joins TRBV10-3 to TRBJ1-5; a weak D match, TRBD1 (5 bases). Trimming cost V 3 bases and J 3 bases, with 9 bases left between them. The CDR3 length is 14 residues. Germline CDR1 ENHRY, CDR2 SYGVKD.

The rearrangement joins TRBV10-1 to TRBJ2-1; D is possibly TRBD1 or TRBD2 (6 bases each). In germline, CDR1 is WNHNN, CDR2 SYGVQD (reference sequence). The CDR3 totals 14 residues. V lost 2 bases and J lost 9, with 14 bases in between. This CDR3 is CASSEHLQGGEQFF. The CDR3 nucleotides are TGCGCCAGCAGTGAGCACCTACAGGGAGGTGAGCAGTTCTTC.

V and J are TRBV30 and TRBJ2-1; weak D call: TRBD2 (5 bases). Trimming stripped 5 bases from V and 5 bases from J, with 10 bases between. This CDR3 contains 12 residues. Germline V gives CDR1 GTSNPN, CDR2 SVGIG (reference sequence). CDR3 DNA sequence: TGTGCCTGGTCCCGGGGAGACAATGAGCAGTTCTTC. Amino acid sequence: CAWSRGDNEQFF.

This chain uses TRBV14 with TRBJ2-5, with D perhaps matching TRBD2 (6 bases). Germline V CDR1 and CDR2: SGHDN, FVKESK. The CDR3 sequence is 13 residues long. With 4 bases removed from V and 5 bases from J, the gap between germline ends came to 11 bases. The CDR3 region has the DNA TGTGCCAGCAGCCGGGGGGTTATGGAGACCCAGTACTTC. Amino acid sequence: CASSRGVMETQYF.

This chain joins TRBV7-8 and TRBJ2-3, with 8 bases matching TRBD2. CDR1 is SGHVS, CDR2 FQNEAQ, per germline. The V segment lost 5 bases and the J segment 6 bases; nucleotides outside the gene matches: 7. The CDR3 covers 14 residues. The CDR3 spells CASSRTAGADTQYF. CDR3 bases: TGTGCCAGCAGCCGCACAGCGGGAGCCGATACGCAGTATTTT.

This rearrangement joins TRBV28 to TRBJ2-7; D might be TRBD2 (7 bases). The CDR3 sequence is 14 residues long. Per the germline V gene, CDR1 is MDHEN and CDR2 is SYDVKM. The V gene lost 9 bases and the J gene lost 2 bases, with 17 bases spanning the gap. Here the CDR3 DNA reads TGTGCCAGTGGGAGGGGGGACACAACCTACGAGCAGTACTTC. Residues: CASGRGDTTYEQYF.

This chain links TRBV30 with TRBJ2-1, with 7 bases matching TRBD2. V lost 4 bases to trimming and J lost 2 bases; unmatched junction nucleotides: 5. The CDR3 sequence is 14 residues long. Looked up from germline, CDR1 is GTSNPN and CDR2 is SVGIG (reference sequence). The CDR3 is CAWTSGETYNEQFF. As DNA, the CDR3 is TGTGCCTGGACTAGCGGCGAAACCTACAATGAGCAGTTCTTC.

This chain uses TRBV28 with TRBJ1-1; TRBD1 matches 8 bases. The germline CDR1 and CDR2 sequences are MDHEN and SYDVKM. V shed 1 base, J shed 1 base, and the junction held 11 bases outside the gene matches. CDR3 length: 18 amino acids. This CDR3 reads CASSLLTGATYPNTEAFF. The CDR3 nucleotides are TGTGCCAGCAGTTTATTGACAGGGGCGACTTATCCGAACACTGAAGCTTTCTTT.

This rearrangement joins TRBV28 to TRBJ1-1, with D perhaps TRBD1 (6 bases). The V gene lost 4 bases and the J gene lost 11 bases, with 17 bases spanning the gap. Germline loops: CDR1 MDHEN, CDR2 SYDVKM. The CDR3 spans 13 residues. The CDR3 sequence: CASSSNGQGWAFF. The CDR3 nucleotides read TGTGCCAGCAGTTCTAATGGCCAGGGGTGGGCTTTCTTT.

The chain uses TRBV29-1 and TRBJ1-1; no reliable D call. The CDR3 is 11 residues long. Looked up from germline, CDR1 is SQVTM and CDR2 is ANQGSEA. Trimming removed 7 bases from V and 10 bases from J, with 16 bases in between. DNA of the CDR3: TGCAGCGCAATCGACGTGACGAGAGCTTTCTTT. It specifies CSAIDVTRAFF.

This clone appeared a single time. The chain joins TRBV6-5 to TRBJ2-3; D gene unclear. The V gene's germline CDR1 is MNHEY and CDR2 SVGAGI. Trimming took 6 bases from V and 2 from J, leaving 12 bases between them. This CDR3 region has 14 residues. The CDR3 is CASSQTRVTDTQYF. In DNA, the CDR3 is TGTGCCAGCAGCCAAACACGGGTCACAGATACGCAGTATTTT.

J is TRBJ2-5 and V is TRBV25-1; 9 nucleotides match TRBD1. There are 14 residues in the CDR3. Trimming removed 5 bases from V and 5 bases from J; junction bases left unmatched: 6. Per the germline V gene, CDR1 is MGHDK and CDR2 is SYGVNS. The CDR3 reads CASSKGTGHETQYF. CDR3 sequence (DNA): TGTGCCAGCAGTAAAGGGACAGGGCACGAGACCCAGTACTTC.

V and J are TRBV10-3 and TRBJ2-2; 10 nucleotides match TRBD2. The V gene's germline CDR1 is ENHRY and CDR2 SYGVKD. The CDR3 is 13 residues long. After removal of 8 bases from V and 3 bases from J, the junction contained 0 bases not matched to a gene. In DNA, the CDR3 is TGTGCCATCGGACTAGCGGACACCGGGGAGCTGTTTTTT. This codes for CAIGLADTGELFF.

The chain has TRBV27 and TRBJ1-5, with D perhaps TRBD1 (5 bases). CDR1 MNHEY and CDR2 SMNVEV come from the germline V gene (reference sequence). Trimming pared 8 bases from V and 5 bases from J, leaving 16 bases between. The CDR3 is 14 residues long. This chain's CDR3 is CASAGGRGDQPQHF. The DNA of the CDR3 is TGTGCCAGCGCCGGGGGGAGAGGAGATCAGCCCCAGCATTTT.

The chain is built from TRBV18 and TRBJ2-7, with D perhaps matching TRBD1 (6 bases). Germline CDR1 KGHSH, CDR2 LQKENI. The V gene lost 6 bases and the J gene lost 5 bases, with 8 bases spanning the gap. This CDR3 contains 11 residues. CDR3 in DNA: TGTGCCAGCTCCTACAGGGACGAGCAGTACTTC. Residues: CASSYRDEQYF.